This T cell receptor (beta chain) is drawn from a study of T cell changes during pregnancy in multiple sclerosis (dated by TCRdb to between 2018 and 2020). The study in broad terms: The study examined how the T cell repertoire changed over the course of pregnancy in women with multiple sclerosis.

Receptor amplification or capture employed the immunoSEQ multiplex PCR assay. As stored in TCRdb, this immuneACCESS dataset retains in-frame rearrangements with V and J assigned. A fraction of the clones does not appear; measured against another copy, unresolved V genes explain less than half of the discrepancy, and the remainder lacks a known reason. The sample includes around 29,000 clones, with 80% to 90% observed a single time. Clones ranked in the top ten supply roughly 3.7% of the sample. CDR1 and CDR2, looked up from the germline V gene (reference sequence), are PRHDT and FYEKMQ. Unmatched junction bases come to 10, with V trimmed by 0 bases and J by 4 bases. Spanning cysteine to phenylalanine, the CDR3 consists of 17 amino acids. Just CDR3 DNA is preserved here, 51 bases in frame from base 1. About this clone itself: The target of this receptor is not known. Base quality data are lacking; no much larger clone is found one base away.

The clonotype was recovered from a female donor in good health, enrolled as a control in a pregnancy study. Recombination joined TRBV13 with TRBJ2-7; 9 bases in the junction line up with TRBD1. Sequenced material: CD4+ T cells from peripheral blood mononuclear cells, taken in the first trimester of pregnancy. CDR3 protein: CASSLGLFVQGAYEQYF. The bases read TGTGCCAGCAGCTTAGGCCTCTTTGTACAGGGGGCTTACGAGCAGTACTTC.